The source of this T cell receptor (beta chain) is a study of metastatic and nonmetastatic thyroid tumors (dated by TCRdb to 2018 to 2021). Looking at the study overall: For patients with malignant and with benign thyroid disease, the researchers compared repertoires between peripheral blood samples and tumor or nodule tissue samples.

Before undergoing thyroid surgery, none of the patients had been given any kind of treatment. Patient clinical samples collected from about 2011 to 2018 were retrospectively analysed using T-cell receptor beta sequencing. The investigation overall reported the following: In both blood and tumor samples, TCR beta diversity was reported to be significantly higher in malignant tumors than in benign nodules.

Based on the germline V gene, the CDR1 and CDR2 sequences are MDHEN and SYDVKM. From its cysteine to its phenylalanine, the CDR3 spans 16 amino acids. CDR3 DNA only is kept here, 48 bases in frame from base 1. V lost 5 bases and J lost 5 bases, and the count of bases not matched to a germline gene is 14. Details on this clone: Its antigen is still unknown. Base qualities are not recorded, but no much larger clone differs from it by a single base.

The library relied on PCR. TCRdb lists the instrument as Illumina HiSeq 4000. High-throughput sequencing was used to profile the TCR beta-chain CDR3 region of each patient. As for the original processing: The researchers built a classifier to tell apart papillary thyroid cancer patients with distant metastasis, based on CDR3 differences among clinicopathological groups. The Shannon index was used to measure repertoire diversity, and the Morisita-Horn index was used to measure how similar tumor and blood repertoires were. TCRdb's own reprocessing of the public reads used fastp at Q25 and MiXCR and kept productive beta chains. The V and J calls here are based on TCRdb, not the publication. This sample is represented by a few thousand clones; around 35% of them were singletons. The top ten hold more than 20% of the sample.

This chain is built from TRBV28 and TRBJ1-1; 7 central nucleotides agree with TRBD1. The TCR sequence derives from a female donor with papillary thyroid cancer or a benign thyroid nodule (not recorded which). Some clones in this sample may be carry-over from other donors' samples. Material: adjacent normal tissue. CDR3 reads: CASSPDPTGIGTEAFF. The nucleotides read TGTGCCAGCAGTCCCGATCCGACAGGGATTGGGACTGAAGCTTTCTTT.